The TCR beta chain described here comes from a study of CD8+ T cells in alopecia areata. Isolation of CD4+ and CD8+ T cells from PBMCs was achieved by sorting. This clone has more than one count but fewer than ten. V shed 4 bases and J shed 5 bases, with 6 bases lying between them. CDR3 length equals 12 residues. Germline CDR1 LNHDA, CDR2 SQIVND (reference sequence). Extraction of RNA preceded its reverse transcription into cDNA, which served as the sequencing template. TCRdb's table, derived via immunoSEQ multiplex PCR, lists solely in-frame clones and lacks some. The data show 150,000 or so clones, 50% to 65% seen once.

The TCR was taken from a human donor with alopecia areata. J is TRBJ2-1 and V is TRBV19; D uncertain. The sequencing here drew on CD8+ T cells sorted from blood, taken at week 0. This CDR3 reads CASSTLDNEQFF. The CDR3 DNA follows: TGTGCCAGTAGTACCCTAGACAATGAGCAGTTCTTC.